This TCR beta chain came from a study of cytomegalovirus exposure and HLA in healthy donors. The primer mix had 60 Vbeta and 13 Jbeta primers. The protocol was immunoSEQ multiplex PCR, while the TCRdb copy is restricted to in-frame clones and leaves out a portion. Of 99,000 or so clones in the sample, around 85% were seen once. This clone was seen more than once but under ten times. CDR1 and CDR2 from the germline V gene are SNHLY and FYNNEI. The CDR3 is made up of 13 amino acids. V lost 5 bases and J lost 5, with 10 bases in between. This receptor was obtained from a man aged 30 to 39 in good health and CMV-seropositive. The J gene is TRBJ2-1, the V gene TRBV2, with D possibly matching TRBD2 (6 bases). Specimen: PBMCs. Here the CDR3 reads CASSPDYNNEQFF. In DNA, the CDR3 is TGTGCCAGCAGTCCGGACTACAACAATGAGCAGTTCTTC.